This record covers a single T cell receptor beta chain. Its matching antigen is unknown. Data came from immunoSEQ multiplex PCR; TCRdb stores just in-frame clones and leaves some out. Among approximately 45,000 clones, approximately 85% were seen once, and the ten largest hold roughly 18%. The source of the sample is a study of OX40 agonist ivuxolimab in advanced cancers. Whole-study context: As their treatment, patients were administered ivuxolimab, an agonistic anti-OX40 (CD134) antibody. Participants could have had prior anti-PD-1, anti-PD-L1 or anti-CTLA-4 therapy, and less than 45% had some. Study-level findings and limits: Dosing at 0.1 to 3.0 mg/kg was accompanied by clonal expansion of CD4+ and CD8+ blood T cells by week 6. Relatively little clonal expansion, among the lowest observed, appeared in partial responders at 0.1-3.0 mg/kg.

The TCR was taken from an adult with an advanced solid tumor such as melanoma, head and neck, liver or kidney cancer. The sample in question was CD4+ or CD8+ T cells sorted from blood, obtained in a trial of the OX40 agonist ivuxolimab.

The CDR3 is CASSLTPGGYGYTF. CDR3 sequence (DNA): TGTGCCAGCAGTTTAACCCCAGGGGGCTATGGCTACACCTTC. The chain links TRBV27 to TRBJ1-2; TRBD1 aligns across 7 bases. Germline values: CDR1 MNHEY, CDR2 SMNVEV (reference sequence). This CDR3 spans 14 amino acids. The trim removed 2 bases at V and 4 bases at J, leaving 4 bases unmatched.